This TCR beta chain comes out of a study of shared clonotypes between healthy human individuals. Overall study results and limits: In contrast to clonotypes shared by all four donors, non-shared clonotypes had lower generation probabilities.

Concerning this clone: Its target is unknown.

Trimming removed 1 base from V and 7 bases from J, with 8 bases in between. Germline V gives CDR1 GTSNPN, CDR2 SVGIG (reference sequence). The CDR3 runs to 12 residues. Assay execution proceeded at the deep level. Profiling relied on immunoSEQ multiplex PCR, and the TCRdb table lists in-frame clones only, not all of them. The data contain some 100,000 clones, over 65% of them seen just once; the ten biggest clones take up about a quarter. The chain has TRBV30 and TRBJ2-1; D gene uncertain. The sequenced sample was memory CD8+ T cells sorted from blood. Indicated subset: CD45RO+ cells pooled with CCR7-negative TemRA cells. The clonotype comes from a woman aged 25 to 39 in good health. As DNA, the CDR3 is TGTGCCTGGAGTGGACCCCGTAATGAGCAGTTCTTC. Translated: CAWSGPRNEQFF.